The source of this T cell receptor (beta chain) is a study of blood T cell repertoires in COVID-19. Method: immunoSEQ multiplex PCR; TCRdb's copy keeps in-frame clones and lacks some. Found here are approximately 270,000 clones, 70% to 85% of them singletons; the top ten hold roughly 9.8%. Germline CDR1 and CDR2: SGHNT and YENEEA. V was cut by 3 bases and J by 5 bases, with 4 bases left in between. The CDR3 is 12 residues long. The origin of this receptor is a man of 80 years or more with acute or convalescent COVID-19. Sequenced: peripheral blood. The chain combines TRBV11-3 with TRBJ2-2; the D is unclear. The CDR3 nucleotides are TGTGCCAGCAGCTTCGAGACCGGGGAGCTGTTTTTT. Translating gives CASSFETGELFF.